These T cell receptor beta chains were read from a single sample in a study of regulatory T cells in long-lasting Graves disease. TCRdb re-called the multiplex PCR reads with MiXCR, one entry per CDR3 protein. The sample lists roughly 500,000 distinct CDR3 sequences; 12% were seen once. The data also belong to a second study, concerning T cells in Graves' hyperthyroidism and ophthalmopathy.

The material sequenced was peripheral blood mononuclear cells (PBMCs), taken at new diagnosis, from a patient treated with antithyroid drugs. The receptor source for this set is a woman aged 30 to 39 with Graves disease. CDR3s include the opening cysteine and the closing phenylalanine or tryptophan. A D gene is named only where the DNA matches it firmly. The size field is filled for only some rows; it gives once, few, many or a size class.

>many|TRBV10-2|TRBJ2-5|NA
CASSEMRGIQETQYF
TGCGCCAGCAGTGAAATGAGGGGGATCCAAGAGACCCAGTACTTC
>NA|TRBV16|TRBJ2-2|NA
CASSQSGINTGELFF
TGTGCCAGCAGCCAATCTGGCATAAACACCGGGGAGCTGTTTTTT
>many|TRBV11-2|TRBJ1-1|NA
CASSLRDRNTEAFF
TGTGCCAGCAGCTTACGGGACCGGAACACTGAAGCTTTCTTT
>many|TRBV30|TRBJ1-1|NA
CAWKVYRDTEAFF
TGTGCCTGGAAAGTCTACCGGGACACTGAAGCTTTCTTT
>NA|TRBV10-3|TRBJ2-5|NA
CATSEQGRETQYF
TGTGCCACCAGTGAACAGGGGAGGGAGACCCAGTACTTC
>many|TRBV29-1|TRBJ2-2|NA
CSVDARGYTGELFF
TGCAGCGTTGATGCCAGGGGTTACACCGGGGAGCTGTTTTTT
>NA|TRBV24-1|TRBJ2-1|TRBD1
CATRRTGTNEQFF
TGTGCCACCAGGCGGACAGGGACGAATGAGCAGTTCTTC
>many|TRBV6-5|TRBJ2-7|NA
CASSSFGYYEQYF
TGTGCCAGCAGTTCGTTCGGTTACTACGAGCAGTACTTC
>few|TRBV6-5|TRBJ2-7|NA
CASSYGGIAYEQYF
TGTGCCAGCAGTTACGGCGGGATCGCCTACGAGCAGTACTTC
>NA|TRBV5-1|TRBJ2-2|NA
CASSATIGTGELFF
TGCGCCAGCAGCGCGACGATCGGGACCGGGGAGCTGTTTTTT
>NA|TRBV18|TRBJ2-7|NA
CASSQTYLEEQYF
TGTGCCAGCTCACAGACATATTTAGAGGAGCAGTACTTC
>many|TRBV20-1|TRBJ2-3|NA
CSARSDPTQYF
TGCAGTGCTAGATCTGACCCTACGCAGTATTTT
>many|TRBV11-2|TRBJ2-3|TRBD1
CASSRNPGQDRDTQYF
TGTGCCAGCAGTCGCAACCCCGGACAGGACCGAGATACGCAGTATTTT
>NA|TRBV4-1|TRBJ2-1|TRBD2
CASSQGASGRNEQFF
TGCGCCAGCAGCCAAGGGGCTAGCGGTCGGAATGAGCAGTTCTTC
>many|TRBV19|TRBJ1-6|NA
CASINWFESPLHF
TGTGCCAGTATAAATTGGTTCGAGTCACCCCTCCACTTT
>NA|TRBV7-9|TRBJ2-7|TRBD1
CAGKTGTGSYEQYF
TGTGCCGGTAAGACCGGGACAGGGAGCTACGAGCAGTACTTC
>few|TRBV25-1|TRBJ1-1|NA
CASSELNTEAFF
TGTGCCAGCAGTGAGCTGAACACTGAAGCTTTCTTT
>few|TRBV7-9|TRBJ2-7|TRBD1
CAGSGTEDEQYF
TGTGCCGGCTCCGGGACAGAAGACGAGCAGTACTTC
>NA|TRBV9|TRBJ2-1|NA
CASSVEGTPYNEQFF
TGTGCCAGCAGCGTAGAGGGGACCCCCTACAATGAGCAGTTCTTC
>many|TRBV3-1|TRBJ1-1|NA
CASSQDRDYTEAFF
TGTGCCAGCAGCCAAGACAGGGATTACACTGAAGCTTTCTTT
>NA|TRBV4-3|TRBJ2-2|TRBD2
CASSQVPAGDYTGELFF
TGCGCCAGCAGCCAAGTGCCAGCGGGAGACTACACCGGGGAGCTGTTTTTT
>many|TRBV28|TRBJ2-5|NA
CASSLSGRGLGETQYF
TGTGCCAGCAGTTTATCGGGCAGGGGTCTTGGAGAGACCCAGTACTTC
>many|TRBV6-2/TRBV6-3|TRBJ2-7|NA
CASCPGKAPYEQYF
TGTGCCAGCTGCCCAGGGAAAGCTCCCTACGAGCAGTACTTC
>many|TRBV28|TRBJ2-7|NA
CASSVTGASSYEQYF
TGTGCCAGCAGCGTTACAGGCGCATCATCCTACGAGCAGTACTTC
>NA|TRBV7-3|TRBJ2-3|NA
CASSFFAAGETDTQYF
TGTGCCAGCAGCTTTTTCGCTGCAGGGGAGACAGATACGCAGTATTTT
>NA|TRBV18|TRBJ2-5|TRBD1
CASSRGQEETQYF
TGTGCCAGCTCCCGGGGACAGGAAGAGACCCAGTACTTC
>many|TRBV12-3/TRBV12-4|TRBJ1-1|TRBD1
CASSPGGSATEAFF
TGTGCCAGCAGTCCAGGGGGAAGTGCCACTGAAGCTTTCTTT
>few|TRBV7-9|TRBJ2-1|TRBD2
CASSFSGRHSYNEQFF
TGTGCCAGCAGCTTCAGCGGGAGGCACTCCTACAATGAGCAGTTCTTC
>many|TRBV6-5|TRBJ1-1|NA
CASSYLDSSTEAFF
TGTGCCAGCAGTTACTTGGACAGCAGCACTGAAGCTTTCTTT
>many|TRBV18|TRBJ2-1|NA
CASSPRMAVEGNEQFF
TGTGCCAGCTCACCACGGATGGCGGTCGAGGGCAATGAGCAGTTCTTC
>many|TRBV6-1|TRBJ2-1|TRBD2
CASSRIWVAGRVSYNEQFF
TGTGCCAGCAGTAGAATCTGGGTAGCGGGACGTGTTTCCTACAATGAGCAGTTCTTC
>few|TRBV20-1|TRBJ2-1|TRBD2
CSARGAVGTSGYNEQFF
TGCAGTGCTAGGGGGGCGGTTGGGACTAGCGGCTACAATGAGCAGTTCTTC
>many|TRBV7-2|TRBJ2-1|TRBD1
CASSLDRGHEQFF
TGTGCCAGCAGCTTAGACAGGGGGCATGAGCAGTTCTTC
>few|TRBV12-3/TRBV12-4|TRBJ2-2|TRBD1
CASHPGTGDTGELFF
TGTGCCAGCCACCCCGGGACAGGGGACACCGGGGAGCTGTTTTTT
>NA|TRBV5-4|TRBJ1-2|NA
CASTAGGTYGYTF
TGTGCCAGCACCGCTGGGGGGACCTATGGCTACACCTTC
>many|TRBV6-5|TRBJ1-5|NA
CASSYSSTQGPQHF
TGTGCCAGCAGTTACTCGAGCACCCAGGGACCCCAGCATTTT
>many|TRBV7-8|TRBJ2-5|TRBD2
CASSPYRTSGRTYQETQYF
TGTGCCAGCAGCCCGTACCGGACTAGCGGGAGGACGTACCAAGAGACCCAGTACTTC
>many|TRBV18|TRBJ1-1|NA
CASSTTENTEAFF
TGTGCCAGCTCTACTACAGAGAACACTGAAGCTTTCTTT
>many|TRBV28|TRBJ2-2|NA
CASIGRNTGELFF
TGTGCCAGCATTGGGCGGAACACCGGGGAGCTGTTTTTT
>many|TRBV11-3|TRBJ2-1|TRBD1
CASSFRDSSYNEQFF
TGTGCCAGCAGCTTTCGGGACAGCTCCTACAATGAGCAGTTCTTC
>NA|TRBV6-1|TRBJ2-3|TRBD2
CANSTSGRISGSTDTQYF
TGTGCCAACAGTACTAGCGGGAGAATAAGTGGGAGCACAGATACGCAGTATTTT